This T cell receptor beta chain is drawn from a study of T cell responses to AZD1222 COVID-19 vaccine. Some clones are missing from TCRdb's copy, which holds only in-frame ones; the method was immunoSEQ multiplex PCR. In the table there are 180,000 or so clones, 80% to 95% of which are singletons. Study results and caveats: In all cases, repertoires were sampled only after the peak T cell response. Two AZD1222 doses significantly raised spike-specific TCR breadth and depth over controls. Clonal diversity was possibly underestimated, and the donors were mostly white British, with more females.

This CDR3 spans 17 amino acids. Germline CDR1 is MNHEY and CDR2 is SMNVEV (reference sequence). V lost 5 bases, J lost 2 bases, and 5 bases stayed unmatched. Second-dose schedules of about 4 or about 12 weeks were combined. About this clone itself: Its antigen is unknown.

The genes are TRBV27 and TRBJ2-5, with TRBD2 matching 16 bases. The TCR was taken from an adult who received the AZD1222 COVID-19 vaccine. The sample was peripheral blood, taken 28 days after the second AZD1222 dose. The CDR3 DNA sequence: TGTGCCAGCAGTATGGGACTAGCGGGGGGGATGCAAGAGACCCAGTACTTC. Protein: CASSMGLAGGMQETQYF.